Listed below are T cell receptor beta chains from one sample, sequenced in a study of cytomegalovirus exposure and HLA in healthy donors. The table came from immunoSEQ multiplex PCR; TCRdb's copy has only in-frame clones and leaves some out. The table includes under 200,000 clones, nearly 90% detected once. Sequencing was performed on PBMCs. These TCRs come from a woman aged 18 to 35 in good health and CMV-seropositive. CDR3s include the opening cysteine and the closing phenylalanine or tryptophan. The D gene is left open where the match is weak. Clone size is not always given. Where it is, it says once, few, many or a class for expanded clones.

CDR3nt: TGTGCCAGCAGCAAAGAGGAGGACCAGGAGACCCAGTACTTC
CDR3aa: CASSKEEDQETQYF
v_gene: TRBV21-1
len: 14
d_gene: -
abundance: -
j_gene: TRBJ2-5

CDR3nt: TGTGCCAGCTTATTAACAGTGAACACCGGGGAGCTGTTTTTT
CDR3aa: CASLLTVNTGELFF
v_gene: TRBV6-1
len: 14
d_gene: -
abundance: -
j_gene: TRBJ2-2

CDR3nt: TGTGCCAGCAGTTCACAGGGGGTCGAGCAGTACTTC
CDR3aa: CASSSQGVEQYF
v_gene: TRBV7-6
len: 12
d_gene: TRBD1
abundance: -
j_gene: TRBJ2-7

CDR3nt: TGTGCCACCAGCAGAGATCGGGGGAGACTAGCGGGAAACACAGATACGCAGTATTTT
CDR3aa: CATSRDRGRLAGNTDTQYF
v_gene: TRBV15
len: 19
d_gene: TRBD2
abundance: -
j_gene: TRBJ2-3

CDR3nt: TGTGCCAGCAGCCAAGGGACATCCTATGGCTACACCTTC
CDR3aa: CASSQGTSYGYTF
v_gene: TRBV11-2
len: 13
d_gene: -
abundance: -
j_gene: TRBJ1-2

CDR3nt: TGTGCCAGCAGCTTAGTCTCAGTTATGAACACTGAAGCTTTCTTT
CDR3aa: CASSLVSVMNTEAFF
v_gene: TRBV11-3
len: 15
d_gene: -
abundance: -
j_gene: TRBJ1-1

CDR3nt: TGTGCCGTATCCCAGACTAGCGGGAGATCCTACGAGCAGTACTTC
CDR3aa: CAVSQTSGRSYEQYF
v_gene: TRBV27
len: 15
d_gene: TRBD2
abundance: -
j_gene: TRBJ2-7

CDR3nt: TGTGCCAGCTCACCTCCAGGGGCCAGCAACACTGAAGCTTTCTTT
CDR3aa: CASSPPGASNTEAFF
v_gene: TRBV18
len: 15
d_gene: -
abundance: -
j_gene: TRBJ1-1

CDR3nt: TGTGCCAGCAGTGGGATTGGGGGGAATGGGTACGAGCAGTACTTC
CDR3aa: CASSGIGGNGYEQYF
v_gene: TRBV6-1
len: 15
d_gene: -
abundance: -
j_gene: TRBJ2-7

CDR3nt: TGTGCCAGCAGTGGTTTGTCCGGGGGTCAGCCCCAGCATTTT
CDR3aa: CASSGLSGGQPQHF
v_gene: TRBV28
len: 14
d_gene: -
abundance: -
j_gene: TRBJ1-5

CDR3nt: TGTGCCAGCAGTTACTCGTACAGCTACAATCAGCCCCAGCATTTT
CDR3aa: CASSYSYSYNQPQHF
v_gene: TRBV6-5
len: 15
d_gene: -
abundance: -
j_gene: TRBJ1-5

CDR3nt: TGTGCCAGCTCACCCCTCGACAGGACAGCTGAAGCTTTCTTT
CDR3aa: CASSPLDRTAEAFF
v_gene: TRBV18
len: 14
d_gene: -
abundance: -
j_gene: TRBJ1-1

CDR3nt: TGTGCCAGCAGACAGCTAGCCAAAAACATTCAGTACTTC
CDR3aa: CASRQLAKNIQYF
v_gene: TRBV6-1
len: 13
d_gene: -
abundance: -
j_gene: TRBJ2-4

CDR3nt: TGTGCCAGCAGCTTACTAGCGGGAGGGCGGGCAGATACGCAGTATTTT
CDR3aa: CASSLLAGGRADTQYF
v_gene: TRBV11-1
len: 16
d_gene: TRBD2
abundance: -
j_gene: TRBJ2-3

CDR3nt: TGTGCCAGCAGTGAAGGTAGGACTAGCGGGAGTAATGAGCAGTTCTTC
CDR3aa: CASSEGRTSGSNEQFF
v_gene: TRBV25-1
len: 16
d_gene: TRBD2
abundance: -
j_gene: TRBJ2-1

CDR3nt: TGTGCCAGCAGGAGTGGACAGGGTCCGTCGGGCTACACCTTC
CDR3aa: CASRSGQGPSGYTF
v_gene: TRBV27
len: 14
d_gene: TRBD1
abundance: -
j_gene: TRBJ1-2

CDR3nt: TGTGCCTGGACGGGTGGTCAGCCGGAGGAGCTGTTTTTT
CDR3aa: CAWTGGQPEELFF
v_gene: TRBV30
len: 13
d_gene: -
abundance: -
j_gene: TRBJ2-2

CDR3nt: TGTGCCAGCTCCCTTGGACAGAACACTGAAGCTTTCTTT
CDR3aa: CASSLGQNTEAFF
v_gene: TRBV18
len: 13
d_gene: -
abundance: -
j_gene: TRBJ1-1

CDR3nt: TGCGCCAGCAGTTTTCGGGAGGGAGGCAATGAGCAGTTCTTC
CDR3aa: CASSFREGGNEQFF
v_gene: TRBV4-3
len: 14
d_gene: TRBD2
abundance: -
j_gene: TRBJ2-1

CDR3nt: TGTGCCAGCAGCCCTACCTCACTAGCGGAAAAGAACACCGGGGAGCTGTTTTTT
CDR3aa: CASSPTSLAEKNTGELFF
v_gene: TRBV13
len: 18
d_gene: TRBD2
abundance: -
j_gene: TRBJ2-2

CDR3nt: TGTGCCAGCAGTGACCCGACTAGCGTTAGTAATGAGCAGTTCTTC
CDR3aa: CASSDPTSVSNEQFF
v_gene: TRBV6-4
len: 15
d_gene: TRBD2
abundance: -
j_gene: TRBJ2-1

CDR3nt: TGTGCTAGCAGCCGAAGCCGACTAGGAGAAGAGACCCAGTACTTC
CDR3aa: CASSRSRLGEETQYF
v_gene: TRBV7-7
len: 15
d_gene: -
abundance: -
j_gene: TRBJ2-5

CDR3nt: TGTGCCAGCAGCTCTACCGGGACAAGCACCGGGGAGCTGTTTTTT
CDR3aa: CASSSTGTSTGELFF
v_gene: TRBV5-5
len: 15
d_gene: -
abundance: once
j_gene: TRBJ2-2

CDR3nt: TGCGCCAGCAGCTCCGCCATACTAGCGGGAGTCAGGTCAGATACGCAGTATTTT
CDR3aa: CASSSAILAGVRSDTQYF
v_gene: TRBV5-1
len: 18
d_gene: TRBD2
abundance: -
j_gene: TRBJ2-3

CDR3nt: TGTGCCAGCAGTTTATGGTCTAGAAATACGCAGTATTTT
CDR3aa: CASSLWSRNTQYF
v_gene: TRBV27
len: 13
d_gene: -
abundance: -
j_gene: TRBJ2-3

CDR3nt: TGTGCCAGCAGTTTAAGTCCGGGAGGAGTTGCCTACGAGCAGTACTTC
CDR3aa: CASSLSPGGVAYEQYF
v_gene: TRBV27
len: 16
d_gene: TRBD2
abundance: -
j_gene: TRBJ2-7

CDR3nt: TGTGCCAGCAGCCGCGGGACAGGGGATGAAAAACTGTTTTTT
CDR3aa: CASSRGTGDEKLFF
v_gene: TRBV11-2
len: 14
d_gene: TRBD1
abundance: few
j_gene: TRBJ1-4

CDR3nt: TGCGCCAGCAGCCTGAGGTTCTCTTACGAGCAGTACTTC
CDR3aa: CASSLRFSYEQYF
v_gene: TRBV5-1
len: 13
d_gene: -
abundance: -
j_gene: TRBJ2-7

CDR3nt: TGCGCCAGCAGCCAAGATGCCGGGAGCTACGAGCAGTACTTC
CDR3aa: CASSQDAGSYEQYF
v_gene: TRBV4-3
len: 14
d_gene: -
abundance: -
j_gene: TRBJ2-7

CDR3nt: TGTGCCAGTAGTATAGAGGGGCCGGACGTCACCGGGGAGCTGTTTTTT
CDR3aa: CASSIEGPDVTGELFF
v_gene: TRBV19
len: 16
d_gene: -
abundance: -
j_gene: TRBJ2-2

CDR3nt: TGTGCCAGCAGTTACTCGATCCAGTCGAACACTGAAGCTTTCTTT
CDR3aa: CASSYSIQSNTEAFF
v_gene: TRBV6-6
len: 15
d_gene: -
abundance: -
j_gene: TRBJ1-1

CDR3nt: TGCGCCAGCAGCCAACGACAGGGAGATGAGCAGTTCTTC
CDR3aa: CASSQRQGDEQFF
v_gene: TRBV4-1
len: 13
d_gene: TRBD1
abundance: -
j_gene: TRBJ2-1

CDR3nt: TGCGCCAGCAGCCAACTTTGGGCGTTGAACACCGGGGAGCTGTTTTTT
CDR3aa: CASSQLWALNTGELFF
v_gene: TRBV4-1
len: 16
d_gene: -
abundance: -
j_gene: TRBJ2-2

CDR3nt: TGTGCCAGTAGTATAGGGACTAGCGGGCACAATGAGCAGTTCTTC
CDR3aa: CASSIGTSGHNEQFF
v_gene: TRBV19
len: 15
d_gene: TRBD2
abundance: -
j_gene: TRBJ2-1

CDR3nt: TGTGCCAGCAGCTTAACCTCCGGGACAGGCCTATATGGCTACACCTTC
CDR3aa: CASSLTSGTGLYGYTF
v_gene: TRBV7-2
len: 16
d_gene: TRBD1
abundance: -
j_gene: TRBJ1-2

CDR3nt: TGTGCCAGCAGTTATCCAGGTCAGCCCCAGCATTTT
CDR3aa: CASSYPGQPQHF
v_gene: TRBV27
len: 12
d_gene: -
abundance: -
j_gene: TRBJ1-5

CDR3nt: TGTGCCAGCAGCGTAGGGGGCATCGCTGAAGCTTTCTTT
CDR3aa: CASSVGGIAEAFF
v_gene: TRBV9
len: 13
d_gene: -
abundance: -
j_gene: TRBJ1-1

CDR3nt: TGTGCCAGCAGCCTCCGACAGGGCACCTACGAGCAGTACTTC
CDR3aa: CASSLRQGTYEQYF
v_gene: TRBV7-9
len: 14
d_gene: TRBD1
abundance: -
j_gene: TRBJ2-7

CDR3nt: TGCGCCAGCAGCTTGGTGGCAGGGGCTACAGATACGCAGTATTTT
CDR3aa: CASSLVAGATDTQYF
v_gene: TRBV5-1
len: 15
d_gene: -
abundance: -
j_gene: TRBJ2-3

CDR3nt: TGTGCCAGCAGCCGCGCTGAGGGGGCGAGTCAGCCCCAGCATTTT
CDR3aa: CASSRAEGASQPQHF
v_gene: TRBV6-5
len: 15
d_gene: TRBD1
abundance: -
j_gene: TRBJ1-5

CDR3nt: TGCGCCAGCAGCCAAGGAACAGGGGGTAGAAACACTGAAGCTTTCTTT
CDR3aa: CASSQGTGGRNTEAFF
v_gene: TRBV4-1
len: 16
d_gene: TRBD1
abundance: -
j_gene: TRBJ1-1

CDR3nt: TGTGCCAGCAGTATGGGGACAGGGAATGGCTACACCTTC
CDR3aa: CASSMGTGNGYTF
v_gene: TRBV6-6
len: 13
d_gene: TRBD1
abundance: few
j_gene: TRBJ1-2

CDR3nt: TGTGCCACCGGACAGGGGGGCCTTAGTATCCAGGATTTT
CDR3aa: CATGQGGLSIQDF
v_gene: TRBV15
len: 13
d_gene: TRBD1
abundance: -
j_gene: TRBJ2-3

CDR3nt: TGTGCCAGTCATCGGGGGAGCTCCTACAATGAGCAGTTCTTC
CDR3aa: CASHRGSSYNEQFF
v_gene: TRBV19
len: 14
d_gene: -
abundance: -
j_gene: TRBJ2-1

CDR3nt: TGTGCCAGCTCACCTACGACTAGCGAGGGGGAGACCCAGTACTTC
CDR3aa: CASSPTTSEGETQYF
v_gene: TRBV18
len: 15
d_gene: TRBD2
abundance: -
j_gene: TRBJ2-5

CDR3nt: TGTGCCAGCAGCTTTAGCGGGAGGTACACAGATACGCAGTATTTT
CDR3aa: CASSFSGRYTDTQYF
v_gene: TRBV7-3
len: 15
d_gene: TRBD2
abundance: -
j_gene: TRBJ2-3

CDR3nt: TGTGCCAGCAGTCCACTGGACAGGTCAACGTACGAGCAGTACTTC
CDR3aa: CASSPLDRSTYEQYF
v_gene: TRBV27
len: 15
d_gene: TRBD1
abundance: -
j_gene: TRBJ2-7

CDR3nt: TGTGCCAGCAGCCCTTGGACAGGGGTGGGTCAGCCCCAGCATTTT
CDR3aa: CASSPWTGVGQPQHF
v_gene: TRBV7-8
len: 15
d_gene: TRBD1
abundance: -
j_gene: TRBJ1-5

CDR3nt: TGCGCCAGCAGGGGACTCTTCGGAAACACCATATATTTT
CDR3aa: CASRGLFGNTIYF
v_gene: TRBV5-1
len: 13
d_gene: -
abundance: few
j_gene: TRBJ1-3

CDR3nt: TGTGCCAGCAGTGAAACCAGCGGGAGAGGCACAGATACGCAGTATTTT
CDR3aa: CASSETSGRGTDTQYF
v_gene: TRBV6-1
len: 16
d_gene: TRBD2
abundance: once
j_gene: TRBJ2-3

CDR3nt: TGCGCCAGCAGCTTCGGGACAGGGGACACCTATGGCTACACCTTC
CDR3aa: CASSFGTGDTYGYTF
v_gene: TRBV5-1
len: 15
d_gene: TRBD1
abundance: -
j_gene: TRBJ1-2

CDR3nt: TGTGCCAGCAGTGCAGGGTTGCTCACCGGGGAGCTGTTTTTT
CDR3aa: CASSAGLLTGELFF
v_gene: TRBV27
len: 14
d_gene: -
abundance: -
j_gene: TRBJ2-2

CDR3nt: TGTGCCACCAGCAGAGATGTAGGCAGTGGGCTAGCGGGAGTAGGAGGAGAGACCCAGTACTTC
CDR3aa: CATSRDVGSGLAGVGGETQYF
v_gene: TRBV15
len: 21
d_gene: TRBD2
abundance: -
j_gene: TRBJ2-5